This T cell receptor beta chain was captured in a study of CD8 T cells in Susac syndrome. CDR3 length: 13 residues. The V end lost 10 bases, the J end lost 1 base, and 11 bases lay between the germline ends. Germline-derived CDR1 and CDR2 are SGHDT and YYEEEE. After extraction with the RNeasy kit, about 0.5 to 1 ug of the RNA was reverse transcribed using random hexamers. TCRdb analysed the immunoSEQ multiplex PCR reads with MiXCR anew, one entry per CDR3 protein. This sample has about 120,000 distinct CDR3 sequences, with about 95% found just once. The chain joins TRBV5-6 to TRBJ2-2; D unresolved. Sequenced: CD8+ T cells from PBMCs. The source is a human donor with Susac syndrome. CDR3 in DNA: TGTGCCGCCGGGTCCCAGAACACCGGGGAGCTGTTTTTT. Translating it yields CAAGSQNTGELFF.